These 26 T cell receptor beta chains came from one sample sequenced in a study of identical twins. TCRdb analysed the 5' RACE reads with MiXCR anew, one entry per CDR3 protein. The sample consists of a few hundred thousand distinct CDR3 sequences, roughly 9% of them appearing once. Sequencing input: naive T cells sorted from blood. All receptors come from a woman between 45 and 65 years old in good health.

V gene TRBV9 combines with J gene TRBJ2-7; 9 bases fit TRBD1. Germline CDR1 and CDR2: SGDLS and YYNGEE. The CDR3 has 14 residues. The V and J ends lost 4 bases and 7 bases, in that order; junction bases with no gene match: 9. CDR3 sequence: CASSPRTGEGEQYF. CDR3 nucleotides: TGTGCCAGCAGCCCCCGGACAGGGGAAGGGGAGCAGTACTTC.

The CDR3: CATSDIPRGVGELFF. The CDR3 coding sequence is TGTGCCACCAGTGATATCCCTCGCGGAGTGGGGGAGCTGTTTTTT. This chain joins TRBV24-1 and TRBJ2-2; D is unresolved. The germline V gene encodes CDR1 KGHDR and CDR2 SFDVKD. V was trimmed by 3 bases and J by 8 bases, leaving 15 bases between them. The CDR3 is 15 amino acids.

This clonotype occurred a few times. The chain couples TRBV30 to TRBJ2-1; no clear D gene. Germline CDR1 GTSNPN, CDR2 SVGIG (reference sequence). CDR3 length: 11 residues. V gave up 5 bases and J gave up 6 bases, with 8 bases separating them. The CDR3 DNA reads as TGTGCCTGGGAGCGTCTCAATGAGCAGTTCTTC. It translates to CAWERLNEQFF.

This clonotype has just a few counts. The chain carries TRBV12-3 or TRBV12-4 and TRBJ2-1; possibly TRBD2 for D (6 bases). The CDR3 is 16 amino acids. V shed 7 bases and J shed 0 bases, with 16 bases lying between them. The CDR3, as DNA: TGTGCCAGCACCCCCAACTACGGGAGCTCCTACAATGAGCAGTTCTTC. Protein product: CASTPNYGSSYNEQFF.

This clonotype showed up many times. The chain is built from TRBV20-1 and TRBJ1-4; D is perhaps TRBD1 (5 bases). This CDR3 contains 12 residues. V was cut by 5 bases and J by 2 bases, with 6 bases left in between. Germline V gene sequence: CDR1 DFQATT, CDR2 SNEGSKA (reference sequence). The chain's CDR3 is CSARGTNEKLFF. The CDR3 nucleotides are TGCAGTGCTCGGGGGACTAATGAAAAACTGTTTTTT.

This clonotype was counted ten times or more. This rearrangement joins TRBV4-2 to TRBJ2-3; 9 bases are shared with TRBD1. J was trimmed by 6 bases and V by 0 bases; bases with no gene match: 10. CDR1 is LGHNA, CDR2 YNFKEQ, per germline. The CDR3 has 17 amino acids. The CDR3 region is CASSQELGQGLGDTQYF. CDR3 nucleotides: TGTGCCAGCAGCCAAGAGTTAGGACAGGGGCTCGGGGATACGCAGTATTTT.

This chain links TRBV7-9 with TRBJ2-3; no clear D. This CDR3 is built from 14 residues. The germline V and J ends were trimmed by 5 bases and 2 bases, with 11 bases remaining between them. Germline CDR1 is SEHNR and CDR2 is FQNEAQ (reference sequence). Here the CDR3 reads CASSPRDFTDTQYF. The CDR3 DNA is TGTGCCAGCAGCCCGCGCGACTTCACAGATACGCAGTATTTT.

This clonotype has more than one count but fewer than ten. This sequence joins TRBV20-1 and TRBJ2-3, with a possible D match to TRBD2 (5 bases). The CDR3 sequence is 14 residues long. Germline V gene sequence: CDR1 DFQATT, CDR2 SNEGSKA (reference sequence). Trimming left V 1 base short and J 0 bases short, with 8 bases between. The CDR3 region is CSARVGSSTDTQYF. In DNA form, the CDR3 reads TGCAGTGCTAGAGTGGGGAGTAGCACAGATACGCAGTATTTT.

This clonotype was seen many times. This sequence joins TRBV29-1 and TRBJ2-1; D remains ambiguous. V was shortened by 5 bases and J by 5 bases, with 13 bases between the two germline ends. The CDR3 is made up of 13 amino acids. The germline gives CDR1 SQVTM, CDR2 ANQGSEA. In nucleotides, the CDR3 is TGCAGCGTTTCGCCTTTTGTGGACAATGAGCAGTTCTTC. It specifies CSVSPFVDNEQFF.

This clonotype has at least ten counts. The chain recombines TRBV10-2 with TRBJ2-7; a weak D match, TRBD1 (7 bases). Per germline, CDR1 WSHSY and CDR2 SAAADI. Trimming took off 8 bases at V and 2 bases at J, with 16 bases between the two ends. The CDR3 has 14 residues. CDR3: CASAPGDRTYEQYF. In DNA, the CDR3 is TGCGCCAGCGCACCGGGGGACAGAACCTACGAGCAGTACTTC.

This clonotype was seen a handful of times. The chain joins TRBV7-9 to TRBJ1-2; D remains unclear. The germline CDR1 and CDR2 sequences are SEHNR and FQNEAQ (reference sequence). The CDR3 runs to 15 residues. V was pared by 4 bases and J by 6 bases, with 18 bases between. The CDR3 protein is CASSSKKDVLDGYTF. Written as DNA, the CDR3 is TGTGCCAGCAGCTCCAAAAAGGACGTCCTAGATGGCTACACCTTC.

In this sample, this clonotype turned up many times. V gene TRBV19 combines with J gene TRBJ1-1; 9 nucleotides align to TRBD1. This CDR3 has 15 residues. Germline assignment: CDR1 LNHDA and CDR2 SQIVND (reference sequence). After removal of 4 bases from V and 6 bases from J, the junction contained 9 bases not matched to a gene. The CDR3 loop reads CASSKTGQGMAEAFF. The DNA for the CDR3 is TGTGCCAGTAGTAAGACCGGACAGGGGATGGCTGAAGCTTTCTTT. Based on the CDR3 plus reference TRBV19 and TRBJ1-1, the full variable domain is DGGITQSPKYLFRKEGQNVTLSCEQNLNHDAMYWYRQDPGQGLRLIYYSQIVNDFQKGDIAEGYSVSREKKESFPLTVTSAQKNPTAFYLCASSKTGQGMAEAFFGQGTRLTVV.

This clonotype has ten or more counts. The chain joins TRBV5-1 to TRBJ2-7, with D unclear. Germline V CDR1 and CDR2: SGHRS, YFSETQ. Trimming left V 1 base short and J 4 bases short, with 9 bases between. This CDR3 has 13 amino acids. In DNA, the CDR3 is TGCGCCAGCAGCTTGCCCACGCCTTACGAGCAGTACTTC. Protein product: CASSLPTPYEQYF.

This clonotype was picked up many times. The DNA of the CDR3 is TGTGCCAGCAGCGACCCAGATAATAGCAATCAGCCCCAGCATTTT. Its translation: CASSDPDNSNQPQHF. V and J are TRBV27 and TRBJ1-5; no clear D. V was clipped by 6 bases and J by 0 bases, with 12 bases between them. CDR1 and CDR2 from the germline V gene are MNHEY and SMNVEV (reference sequence). The CDR3 covers 15 residues.

The sample holds a few counts of this clonotype. The chain is built from TRBV6-4 and TRBJ2-1; D call uncertain. This CDR3 spans 14 amino acids. Trimming pared 0 bases from V and 5 bases from J, leaving 8 bases between. Germline assignment: CDR1 MRHNA and CDR2 SNTAGT. CDR3 in amino acids: CASSDSITNNEQFF. CDR3 DNA: TGTGCCAGCAGTGACTCGATCACCAACAATGAGCAGTTCTTC.

This clonotype occurred a few times. The gene calls are TRBV20-1 and TRBJ1-3; 9 positions match TRBD1. Germline values: CDR1 DFQATT, CDR2 SNEGSKA (reference sequence). The CDR3 runs 14 residues. V was pared by 6 bases and J by 8 bases, with 11 bases of the junction left unmatched. The CDR3 coding sequence is TGCAGTGCCCTAGACAGGGGGAAAGAGTACACCATATATTTT. This codes for CSALDRGKEYTIYF.

This clonotype has a handful of counts. J is TRBJ2-3 and V is TRBV29-1, with a weak D call TRBD1 (6 bases). From germline, CDR1 is SQVTM and CDR2 ANQGSEA. V was shortened by 5 bases and J by 1 base, with 19 bases between the two germline ends. The CDR3 consists of 16 residues. CDR3 in amino acids: CSVLGLVEGGTDTQYF. The CDR3 DNA reads TGCAGCGTTCTAGGTCTCGTTGAGGGGGGCACAGATACGCAGTATTTT.

This clonotype was seen at least ten times. The chain is built from TRBV12-3 or TRBV12-4 and TRBJ1-6, with D possibly being TRBD1 (5 bases). The CDR3 extends over 12 amino acids. V lost 6 bases to trimming and J lost 14 bases, with 14 bases between them. CDR3 DNA sequence: TGTGCCAGCAGCCCCGGGGGGTACACCCTCCACTTT. This codes for CASSPGGYTLHF.

The chain uses TRBV10-3 and TRBJ2-7; maybe TRBD2 (5 bases). The V and J ends lost 3 bases and 2 bases respectively, with 11 bases between them. The germline V gene encodes CDR1 ENHRY and CDR2 SYGVKD. This CDR3 is built from 14 residues. The CDR3 DNA is TGTGCCATCAGTGACGGGATCCTACCCTACGAGCAGTACTTC. This gives the protein CAISDGILPYEQYF.

This clonotype has a count of ten or more. The chain employs TRBV4-1 and TRBJ1-1, with a weak D call TRBD1 (5 bases). This CDR3 spans 12 amino acids. V was trimmed by 2 bases and J by 5 bases, leaving 6 bases between them. CDR1 and CDR2 (germline): MGHRA, YSYEKL. The CDR3 loop is CASSQRGTEAFF. Written as DNA, the CDR3 is TGCGCCAGCAGCCAACGGGGGACTGAAGCTTTCTTT.

The chain's CDR3 is CSARGEETQYF. The CDR3 DNA reads as TGCAGTGCTAGAGGGGAGGAGACCCAGTACTTC. This chain links TRBV20-1 with TRBJ2-5, with TRBD2 as a possible D gene (5 bases). Germline CDR1 reads DFQATT; CDR2 reads SNEGSKA (reference sequence). The V end was cut by 1 base, the J end by 5 bases, with 5 bases between. There are 11 residues in the CDR3.

This clonotype was seen ten or more times. This sequence joins TRBV5-1 and TRBJ2-1, with 10 bases matching TRBD2. The CDR3 is 14 residues long. V shed 0 bases, J shed 12 bases, and the junction held 6 bases outside the gene matches. The germline V gene encodes CDR1 SGHRS and CDR2 YFSETQ. The CDR3 sequence is CASSLVASGRRQFF. CDR3 sequence (DNA): TGCGCCAGCAGCTTGGTGGCTAGCGGGAGACGGCAGTTCTTC.

There are many counts of this clonotype. V usage is TRBV14 and J usage is TRBJ2-1; 11 positions match TRBD2. Looked up from germline, CDR1 is SGHDN and CDR2 is FVKESK. This CDR3 is built from 16 residues. Trimming at V came to 1 base and at J to 4 bases, leaving 3 bases not matched to a gene. The CDR3 sequence: CASSQVGLAGYNEQFF. The CDR3 DNA reads as TGTGCCAGCAGCCAAGTCGGACTAGCGGGTTACAATGAGCAGTTCTTC.

The table lists this clonotype with many counts. The CDR3: CASSLVISSALTYF. In DNA form, the CDR3 reads TGTGCCAGCAGTTTGGTGATTAGCTCGGCACTCACGTACTTC. The chain carries TRBV12-3 or TRBV12-4 and TRBJ2-7; no clear D. CDR3 length: 14 amino acids. V lost 3 bases and J 12 bases, leaving 21 bases between the germline ends.

This clonotype was picked up a small number of times. The CDR3 nucleotides are TGTGCCAGCAGCCTCGGGACACAGCGGGAGCAGTACTTC. It yields the protein CASSLGTQREQYF. The V and J genes are TRBV5-6 and TRBJ2-7; a weak D match, TRBD1 (6 bases). The CDR3 has 13 residues. In germline, CDR1 is SGHDT, CDR2 YYEEEE. V gave up 4 bases and J gave up 7 bases, with 15 bases separating them.

This chain links TRBV2 with TRBJ2-7; weak D call: TRBD2 (6 bases). V was clipped by 8 bases and J by 6 bases, with 17 bases between them. This CDR3 region has 13 residues. Per the germline V gene, CDR1 is SNHLY and CDR2 is FYNNEI. The CDR3 DNA reads TGTGCCAGCCAACCGGGACTTGGAGTCGAGCAGTACGTC. This translates into CASQPGLGVEQYV.